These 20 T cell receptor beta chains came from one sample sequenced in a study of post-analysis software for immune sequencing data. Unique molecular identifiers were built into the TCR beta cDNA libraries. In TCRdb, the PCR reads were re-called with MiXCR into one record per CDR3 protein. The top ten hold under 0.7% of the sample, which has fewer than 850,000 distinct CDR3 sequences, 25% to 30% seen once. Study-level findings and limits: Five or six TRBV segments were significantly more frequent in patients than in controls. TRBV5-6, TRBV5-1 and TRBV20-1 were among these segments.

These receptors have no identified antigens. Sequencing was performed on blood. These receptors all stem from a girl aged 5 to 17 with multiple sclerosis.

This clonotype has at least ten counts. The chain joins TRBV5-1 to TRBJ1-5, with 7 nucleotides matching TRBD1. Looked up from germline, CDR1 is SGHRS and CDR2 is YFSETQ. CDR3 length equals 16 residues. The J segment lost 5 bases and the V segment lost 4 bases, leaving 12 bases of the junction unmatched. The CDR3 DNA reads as TGCGCCAGCAGCCCCGGACAGGCCGGGGTTCATCAGCCCCAGCATTTT. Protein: CASSPGQAGVHQPQHF.

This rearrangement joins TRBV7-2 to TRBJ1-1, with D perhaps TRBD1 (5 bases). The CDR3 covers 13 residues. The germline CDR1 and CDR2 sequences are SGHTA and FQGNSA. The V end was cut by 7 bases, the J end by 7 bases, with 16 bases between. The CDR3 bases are TGTGCCAGCAAAAAGGCGGGGGACCTTGAAGCTTTCTTT. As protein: CASKKAGDLEAFF.

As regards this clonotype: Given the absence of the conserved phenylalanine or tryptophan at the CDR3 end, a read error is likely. Here the CDR3 DNA reads TGCAGTGCTACTCCGGCGAGCTCCTACAATGAGCAGTTCTTA. Translation gives CSATPASSYNEQFL. V is TRBV20-1 and J is TRBJ2-1, with D uncertain. The CDR3 covers 14 residues. Germline V CDR1 and CDR2: DFQATT, SNEGSKA (reference sequence). Trimming shortened V by 4 bases and J by 0 bases, and 10 bases separated the two germline ends.

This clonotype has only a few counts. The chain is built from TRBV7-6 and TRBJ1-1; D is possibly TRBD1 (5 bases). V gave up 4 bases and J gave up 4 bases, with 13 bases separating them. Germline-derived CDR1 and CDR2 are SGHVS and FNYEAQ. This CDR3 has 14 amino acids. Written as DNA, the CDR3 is TGTGCCAGCAGCTCCTGGGGGGGTGGCACTGAAGCTTTCTTT. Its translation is CASSSWGGGTEAFF.

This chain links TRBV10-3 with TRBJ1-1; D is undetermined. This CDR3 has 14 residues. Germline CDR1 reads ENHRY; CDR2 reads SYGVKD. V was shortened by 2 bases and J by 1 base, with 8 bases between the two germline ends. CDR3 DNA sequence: TGTGCCATCAGTGAGAACCTTGGGAACACTGAAGCTTTCTTT. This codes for CAISENLGNTEAFF.

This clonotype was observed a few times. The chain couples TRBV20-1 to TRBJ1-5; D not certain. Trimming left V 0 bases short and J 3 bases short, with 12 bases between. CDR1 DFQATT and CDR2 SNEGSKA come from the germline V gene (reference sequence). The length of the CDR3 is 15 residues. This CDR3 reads CSARDIQHPNQPQHF. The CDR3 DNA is TGCAGTGCTAGAGATATTCAACACCCCAATCAGCCCCAGCATTTT.

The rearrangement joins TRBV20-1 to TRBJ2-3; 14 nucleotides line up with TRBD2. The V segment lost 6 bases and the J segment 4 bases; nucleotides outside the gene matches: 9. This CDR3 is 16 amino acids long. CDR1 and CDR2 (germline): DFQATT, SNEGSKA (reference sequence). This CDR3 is CSALRLAGGPADTQYF. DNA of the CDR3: TGCAGTGCCCTGAGACTAGCGGGAGGGCCTGCAGATACGCAGTATTTT.

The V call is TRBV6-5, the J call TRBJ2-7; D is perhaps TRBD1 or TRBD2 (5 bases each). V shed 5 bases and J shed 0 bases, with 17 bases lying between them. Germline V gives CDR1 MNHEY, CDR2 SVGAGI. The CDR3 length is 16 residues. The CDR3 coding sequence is TGTGCCAGCAGTGACTTGGGTGGGACCTCCTCCTACGAGCAGTACTTC. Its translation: CASSDLGGTSSYEQYF.

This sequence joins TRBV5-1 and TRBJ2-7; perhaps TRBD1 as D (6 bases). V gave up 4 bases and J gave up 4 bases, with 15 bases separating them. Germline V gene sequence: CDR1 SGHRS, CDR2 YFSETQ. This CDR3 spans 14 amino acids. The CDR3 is CASSLRDTFYEQYF. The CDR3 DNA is TGCGCCAGCAGCCTCCGGGACACATTTTACGAGCAGTACTTC.

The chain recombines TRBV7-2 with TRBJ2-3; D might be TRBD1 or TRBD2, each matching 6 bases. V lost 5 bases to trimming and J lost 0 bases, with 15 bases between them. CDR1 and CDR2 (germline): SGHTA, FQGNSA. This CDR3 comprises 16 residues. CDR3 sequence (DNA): TGTGCCAGCAGCCCCCGGGGGACATTTAGCACAGATACGCAGTATTTT. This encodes CASSPRGTFSTDTQYF.

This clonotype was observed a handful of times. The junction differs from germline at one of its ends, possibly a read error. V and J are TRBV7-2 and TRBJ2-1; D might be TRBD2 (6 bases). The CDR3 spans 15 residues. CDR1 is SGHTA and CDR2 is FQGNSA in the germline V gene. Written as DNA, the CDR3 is TGTGCCTGCAGCCCCCGCGGGAATCCCAACAATGAGCAGTTCTTC. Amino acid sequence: CACSPRGNPNNEQFF.

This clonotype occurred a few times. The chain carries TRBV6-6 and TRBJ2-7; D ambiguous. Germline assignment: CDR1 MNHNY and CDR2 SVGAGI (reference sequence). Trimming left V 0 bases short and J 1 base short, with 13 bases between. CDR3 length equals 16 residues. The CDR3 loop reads CASSYSRQLSSYEQYF. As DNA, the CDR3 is TGTGCCAGCAGTTACTCGAGGCAGTTAAGTTCCTACGAGCAGTACTTC.

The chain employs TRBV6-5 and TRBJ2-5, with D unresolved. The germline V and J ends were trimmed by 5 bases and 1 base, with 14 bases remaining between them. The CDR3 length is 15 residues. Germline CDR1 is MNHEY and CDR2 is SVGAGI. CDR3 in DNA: TGTGCCAGCAGTGGTGGCCGAAGCCCCCAAGAGACCCAGTACTTC. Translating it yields CASSGGRSPQETQYF.

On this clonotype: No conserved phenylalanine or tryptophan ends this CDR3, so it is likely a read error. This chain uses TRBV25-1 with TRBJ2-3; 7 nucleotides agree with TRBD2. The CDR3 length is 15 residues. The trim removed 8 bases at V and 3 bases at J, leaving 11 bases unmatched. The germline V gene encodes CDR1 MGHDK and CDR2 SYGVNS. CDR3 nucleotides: TGTGCCAGCCAATCCGCGGAGGGAGGGACAGATACGCAGTATGTT. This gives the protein CASQSAEGGTDTQYV.

In DNA form, the CDR3 reads TGCAGTGCTAGGGGGACTAGCGACAATGAGCAGTTCTTC. It translates to CSARGTSDNEQFF. The chain recombines TRBV20-1 with TRBJ2-1; 10 bases are shared with TRBD2. Germline CDR1 is DFQATT and CDR2 is SNEGSKA (reference sequence). The CDR3 spans 13 residues. V shed 3 bases, J shed 5 bases, and the junction held 1 base outside the gene matches.

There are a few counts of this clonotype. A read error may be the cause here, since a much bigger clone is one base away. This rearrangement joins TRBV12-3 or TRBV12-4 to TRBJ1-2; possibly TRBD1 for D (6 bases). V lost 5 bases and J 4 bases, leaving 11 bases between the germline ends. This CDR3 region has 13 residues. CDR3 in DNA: TGTGCCAGCAGTGGGGACAACGGCTATGGCTACACCTTC. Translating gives CASSGDNGYGYTF.

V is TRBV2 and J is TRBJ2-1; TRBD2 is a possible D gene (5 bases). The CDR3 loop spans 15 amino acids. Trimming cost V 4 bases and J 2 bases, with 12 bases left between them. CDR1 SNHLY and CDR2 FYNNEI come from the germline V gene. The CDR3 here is CASSGVERTYNEQFF. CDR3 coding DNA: TGTGCCAGCAGTGGGGTGGAGCGGACCTACAATGAGCAGTTCTTC.

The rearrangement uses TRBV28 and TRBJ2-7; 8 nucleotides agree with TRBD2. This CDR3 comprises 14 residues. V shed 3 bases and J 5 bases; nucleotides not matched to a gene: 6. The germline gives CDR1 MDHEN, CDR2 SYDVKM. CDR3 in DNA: TGTGCCAGCAGTTTTCTTAGCGGGACCAACGAGCAGTACTTC. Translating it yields CASSFLSGTNEQYF.

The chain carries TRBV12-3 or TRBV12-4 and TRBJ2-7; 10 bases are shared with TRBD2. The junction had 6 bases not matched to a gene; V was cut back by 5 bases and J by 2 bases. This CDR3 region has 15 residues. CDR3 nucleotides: TGTGCCAGCAGTGCTAGCGGGAGTCCCCCCTACGAGCAGTACTTC. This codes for CASSASGSPPYEQYF.

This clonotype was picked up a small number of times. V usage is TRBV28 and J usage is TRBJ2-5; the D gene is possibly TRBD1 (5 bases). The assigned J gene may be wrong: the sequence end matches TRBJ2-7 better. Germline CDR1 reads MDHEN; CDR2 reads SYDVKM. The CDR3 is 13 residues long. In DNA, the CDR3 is TGTGCCAGCAGTCCAAAGACAGTCTACGAGCAGTACTTC. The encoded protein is CASSPKTVYEQYF.